The 26 T cell receptor beta chains below come from one sample, sequenced in a study of blood T cell repertoires in COVID-19. TCRdb keeps only in-frame clones here, not all; method: immunoSEQ multiplex PCR. Among 45,000 to 70,000 clones, about 86% were seen once, and the ten largest hold 25% to 35%. The sample consisted of peripheral blood. Receptor source: an elderly woman with active or convalescent COVID-19.

J is TRBJ1-6 and V is TRBV28, with 9 bases fitting TRBD1. V gave up 6 bases and J gave up 10 bases; unmatched junction bases: 10. This CDR3 is 15 amino acids long. Germline V CDR1 and CDR2: MDHEN, SYDVKM. CDR3 sequence: CASRPGTGSGSPLHF. Written as DNA, the CDR3 is TGTGCCAGCAGACCCGGGACAGGGTCAGGATCACCCCTCCACTTT. Full variable domain (remainder filled in from reference TRBV28 and TRBJ1-6): DVKVTQSSRYLVKRTGEKVFLECVQDMDHENMFWYRQDPGLGLRLIYFSYDVKMKEKGDIPEGYSVSREKKERFSLILESASTNQTSMYLCASRPGTGSGSPLHFGNGTRLTVT.

The rearrangement links TRBV5-4 to TRBJ1-3, with 7 bases lining up with TRBD1. Germline values: CDR1 SGHNT, CDR2 YYREEE (reference sequence). Trimming cost V 5 bases and J 3 bases; bases outside gene matches: 8. This CDR3 is built from 15 residues. The CDR3 reads CASSVGTVNGNTIYF. The CDR3 region has the DNA TGTGCCAGCAGTGTTGGGACAGTCAATGGAAACACCATATATTTT. Using reference TRBV5-4 and TRBJ1-3 for the parts outside the CDR3, the full variable domain is ETGVTQSPTHLIKTRGQQVTLRCSSQSGHNTVSWYQQALGQGPQFIFQYYREEENGRGNFPPRFSGLQFPNYSSELNVNALELDDSALYLCASSVGTVNGNTIYFGEGSWLTVV.

The chain has TRBV12-3 or TRBV12-4 and TRBJ2-3; D gene unclear. The CDR3 has 13 amino acids. The V end was cut by 7 bases, the J end by 0 bases, with 8 bases between. The CDR3 DNA sequence: TGTGCCAGCACCCCCCGTAGCACAGATACGCAGTATTTT. Translated: CASTPRSTDTQYF.

The chain uses TRBV29-1 and TRBJ2-3; TRBD2 might be the D (6 bases). The CDR3 consists of 13 residues. Germline lookup yields CDR1 SQVTM and CDR2 ANQGSEA. Trimming removed 5 bases from V and 7 bases from J, with 16 bases in between. The chain's CDR3 is CSVLGGPTNTQYF. The DNA of the CDR3 is TGCAGCGTTTTAGGAGGGCCCACGAATACGCAGTATTTT.

The CDR3: CASSSGTFVDTQYF. In DNA, the CDR3 is TGTGCCAGCAGCTCCGGGACTTTTGTGGATACGCAGTATTTT. The rearrangement uses TRBV7-9 and TRBJ2-3; TRBD2 is a possible D gene (6 bases). CDR1 and CDR2 (germline): SEHNR, FQNEAQ (reference sequence). The CDR3 consists of 14 residues. Deletions cut 4 bases from V and 6 bases from J, with 14 bases between. Based on the CDR3 plus reference TRBV7-9 and TRBJ2-3, the full variable domain is DTGVSQNPRHKITKRGQNVTFRCDPISEHNRLYWYRQTLGQGPEFLTYFQNEAQLEKSRLLSDRFSAERPKGSFSTLEIQRTEQGDSAMYLCASSSGTFVDTQYFGPGTRLTVL.

In this sample, this clone turned up a few times. V gene TRBV7-2 combines with J gene TRBJ1-2, with a tentative D call TRBD1 (5 bases). CDR1 and CDR2 from the germline V gene are SGHTA and FQGNSA. The CDR3 covers 13 residues. Trimming removed 3 bases at V and 7 bases at J, with 12 bases between. In nucleotides, the CDR3 is TGTGCCAGCAGCTTCGACAGTCAGGGTGGCTACACCTTC. It codes for CASSFDSQGGYTF. The full variable domain, completed using reference TRBV7-2 and TRBJ1-2, is GAGVSQSPSNKVTEKGKDVELRCDPISGHTALYWYRQSLGQGLEFLIYFQGNSAPDKSGLPSDRFSAERTGGSVSTLTIQRTQQEDSAVYLCASSFDSQGGYTFGSGTRLTVV.

The chain links TRBV27 to TRBJ1-4; 7 bases align to TRBD1. Germline lookup yields CDR1 MNHEY and CDR2 SMNVEV (reference sequence). J was trimmed by 6 bases and V by 4 bases; bases with no gene match: 8. The CDR3 sequence is 15 residues long. CDR3 residues: CASSSLKGAHEKLFF. In nucleotides, the CDR3 is TGTGCCAGCAGTTCCTTGAAGGGGGCGCATGAAAAACTGTTTTTT.

The chain couples TRBV6-5 to TRBJ1-1; 9 nucleotides agree with TRBD1. The CDR3 sequence is 15 residues long. Germline V gene data show CDR1 as MNHEY and CDR2 as SVGAGI. The junction had 9 bases not matched to a gene; V was cut back by 2 bases and J by 8 bases. CDR3 DNA sequence: TGTGCCAGCAGTTACCTTGGCCCGGGACAGGGAGAAGCTTTCTTT. Translation: CASSYLGPGQGEAFF.

The chain joins TRBV18 to TRBJ1-5, with 10 bases aligning to TRBD1. V lost 6 bases, J lost 5 bases, and 7 bases stayed unmatched. This CDR3 is built from 15 residues. Germline V gene sequence: CDR1 KGHSH, CDR2 LQKENI. The CDR3 DNA reads as TGTGCCAGCTCCCCTCCGGGACAGGGGTATCAGCCCCAGCATTTT. Protein product: CASSPPGQGYQPQHF. The full variable domain, its missing parts supplied by reference TRBV18 and TRBJ1-5, is NAGVMQNPRHLVRRRGQEARLRCSPMKGHSHVYWYRQLPEEGLKFMVYLQKENIIDESGMPKERFSAEFPKEGPSILRIQQVVRGDSAAYFCASSPPGQGYQPQHFGDGTRLSIL.

This chain joins TRBV15 and TRBJ1-3; D possibly corresponds to TRBD1 (6 bases). Germline assignment: CDR1 LNHNV and CDR2 YYDKDF (reference sequence). The CDR3 runs 14 residues. CDR3 bases: TGTACACACGGACAGTCGTTCTCTGGAAACACCATATATTTT. Translating it yields CTHGQSFSGNTIYF.

J is TRBJ1-4 and V is TRBV2; D unclear. CDR3 length: 14 amino acids. Germline V CDR1 and CDR2: SNHLY, FYNNEI. The germline V and J ends were trimmed by 3 bases and 7 bases, with 12 bases remaining between them. This CDR3 is CASSDTGKGEKLFF. The DNA of the CDR3 is TGTGCCAGCAGTGATACGGGGAAAGGTGAAAAACTGTTTTTT.

V and J are TRBV10-1 and TRBJ1-2; TRBD1 is a possible D gene (6 bases). The germline V gene has CDR1 WNHNN and CDR2 SYGVQD (reference sequence). The CDR3 length is 14 residues. The V end lost 0 bases, the J end lost 3 bases, and 8 bases lay between the germline ends. CDR3 region: CASSESGQHYGYTF. Written as DNA, the CDR3 is TGCGCCAGCAGTGAGTCCGGACAGCACTATGGCTACACCTTC.

This clone occurred once. The chain recombines TRBV11-2 with TRBJ2-7, with a tentative D call TRBD1 (5 bases). Trimming left V 1 base short and J 3 bases short, with 19 bases between. CDR3 length: 17 residues. CDR1 is SGHAT, CDR2 FQNNGV, per germline. The CDR3 spells CASSLVGSTPGIYEQYF. In DNA, the CDR3 is TGTGCCAGCAGCTTAGTAGGCAGCACCCCAGGGATCTACGAGCAGTACTTC.

The genes are TRBV5-1 and TRBJ1-5, with D unresolved. V shed 5 bases and J shed 5 bases, with 11 bases lying between them. The CDR3 spans 13 residues. Germline V lookup: CDR1 SGHRS, CDR2 YFSETQ. CDR3 residues: CASRESVDQPQHF. The CDR3 DNA is TGCGCCAGCAGAGAATCGGTGGATCAGCCCCAGCATTTT.

The chain employs TRBV6-6 and TRBJ1-6; 8 bases agree with TRBD1. CDR1 and CDR2 (germline): MNHNY, SVGAGI (reference sequence). V shed 5 bases, J shed 0 bases, and the junction held 9 bases outside the gene matches. The CDR3 loop spans 18 amino acids. The chain's CDR3 is CASSRGDRLSSYNSPLHF. For the CDR3, the DNA is TGTGCCAGCAGTCGGGGGGACAGGCTTAGCTCCTATAATTCACCCCTCCACTTT.

This clone is a singleton in its sample. The chain links TRBV19 to TRBJ1-3; a weak D match, TRBD1 (6 bases). Trimming cost V 11 bases and J 0 bases, with 14 bases left between them. Per germline, CDR1 LNHDA and CDR2 SQIVND (reference sequence). The CDR3 consists of 14 residues. The CDR3 DNA sequence: TGTGCCGTGCGACAGGACCTCTCTGGAAACACCATATATTTT. Translated, it gives CAVRQDLSGNTIYF.

For the CDR3, the DNA is TGTGCCAGCAGCCCCCAGGACATTATTTTACCCAAAGCGGAGACCCAGTACTTC. The encoded protein is CASSPQDIILPKAETQYF. J is TRBJ2-5 and V is TRBV7-2; a possible D gene is TRBD1 (5 bases). The CDR3 runs to 18 residues. Germline-derived CDR1 and CDR2 are SGHTA and FQGNSA. Trimming cost V 5 bases and J 5 bases, with 27 bases left between them.

The V gene is TRBV28, the J gene TRBJ2-5; 12 bases map to TRBD2. The CDR3 is 14 residues long. Losses at the gene ends were 6 bases for V and 5 bases for J; bases not matched to a gene: 4. CDR1 and CDR2 from the germline V gene are MDHEN and SYDVKM. The chain's CDR3 is CASSSTSGGETQYF. The CDR3 bases are TGTGCCAGCAGCTCGACTAGCGGGGGTGAGACCCAGTACTTC.

The V call is TRBV19, the J call TRBJ2-5, with 8 bases identical to TRBD2. Looked up from germline, CDR1 is LNHDA and CDR2 is SQIVND (reference sequence). The ends lost 5 bases at V and 2 bases at J; junction bases unmatched: 7. This CDR3 is 15 amino acids long. Written as DNA, the CDR3 is TGTGCCAGTAGTCCCCGGGGGGGACTTCAAGAGACCCAGTACTTC. It codes for CASSPRGGLQETQYF.

The genes are TRBV2 and TRBJ2-7, with 7 bases matching TRBD1. CDR1 is SNHLY, CDR2 FYNNEI, per germline. The trim removed 4 bases at V and 0 bases at J, leaving 0 bases unmatched. The CDR3 length is 13 residues. The CDR3, as DNA: TGTGCCAGCAGTGGGGACAGCTCCTACGAGCAGTACTTC. Amino acid sequence: CASSGDSSYEQYF.

The J gene is TRBJ1-6, the V gene TRBV5-1; D not resolved. CDR3 length: 13 amino acids. V was pared by 4 bases and J by 8 bases, with 10 bases between. Germline CDR1 is SGHRS and CDR2 is YFSETQ. The CDR3 nucleotides are TGCGCCAGCAGCGTCGACAATTATTCACCCCTCCACTTT. It encodes CASSVDNYSPLHF.

This chain links TRBV7-2 with TRBJ1-1; TRBD1 agrees at 9 bases. V lost 4 bases to trimming and J lost 4 bases; unmatched junction nucleotides: 7. CDR1 and CDR2 from the germline V gene are SGHTA and FQGNSA. The CDR3 has 15 amino acids. CDR3 coding DNA: TGTGCCAGCAGCTCTCCAGACAGGGGGACCACTGAAGCTTTCTTT. It translates to CASSSPDRGTTEAFF.

This clone appeared once. The gene calls are TRBV11-2 and TRBJ1-2, with 7 nucleotides matching TRBD1. The J segment lost 3 bases and the V segment lost 3 bases, leaving 1 base of the junction unmatched. CDR1 and CDR2 from the germline V gene are SGHAT and FQNNGV. The CDR3 runs 13 residues. As DNA, the CDR3 is TGTGCCAGCAGCTTCGACAGGGACTATGGCTACACCTTC. Protein: CASSFDRDYGYTF.

The chain is built from TRBV6-6 and TRBJ2-2; D remains ambiguous. Germline CDR1 reads MNHNY; CDR2 reads SVGAGI (reference sequence). The CDR3 length is 12 residues. V gave up 10 bases and J gave up 2 bases, with 8 bases separating them. The CDR3 DNA reads as TGTGCCACCCTACCCAACACCGGGGAGCTGTTTTTT. It yields the protein CATLPNTGELFF.

The V gene is TRBV7-8, the J gene TRBJ1-2; 8 bases align to TRBD1. Per the germline V gene, CDR1 is SGHVS and CDR2 is FQNEAQ. This CDR3 contains 18 residues. The V segment lost 1 base and the J segment 1 base; nucleotides outside the gene matches: 11. This chain's CDR3 is CASSLGSLGQAFNYGYTF. DNA for the CDR3: TGTGCCAGCAGCTTAGGCTCCTTGGGACAGGCCTTTAACTATGGCTACACCTTC.

A few counts support this clone. The V call is TRBV4-3, the J call TRBJ2-2; a possible D gene is TRBD2 (6 bases). CDR3 length: 18 residues. The V and J ends lost 0 bases and 0 bases respectively, with 14 bases between them. The V gene's germline CDR1 is LGHNA and CDR2 YSLEER. CDR3 residues: CASSQEGPWEANTGELFF. CDR3 bases: TGCGCCAGCAGCCAAGAAGGCCCCTGGGAGGCGAACACCGGGGAGCTGTTTTTT.